The subject of this entry is one T cell receptor (beta chain). Antigen specificity is unknown. Libraries were prepared by immunoSEQ multiplex PCR; TCRdb keeps only in-frame clonotypes and omits some of them. The sample contains 150,000 to 250,000 clones, roughly 92% of which appear only once. The sample is drawn from a study of T cell responses to AZD1222 COVID-19 vaccine. Study results and limitations: Only a handful of AZD1222 recipients were seropositive at baseline.

This CDR3 spans 14 amino acids. Germline V CDR1 and CDR2: SQVTM, ANQGSEA. V was cut by 3 bases and J by 5 bases, with 17 bases left in between. The sample consisted of peripheral blood, taken 28 days after the second AZD1222 dose. The clonotype comes from an adult who received the AZD1222 COVID-19 vaccine. V gene TRBV29-1 combines with J gene TRBJ2-7; D remains ambiguous. In DNA form, the CDR3 reads TGCAGCGTTGAGGCGGCTGGGGTTCTCAACGAGCAGTACTTC. This encodes CSVEAAGVLNEQYF.